This T cell receptor (beta chain) was found in a study of blood T cell repertoires in COVID-19. Here immunoSEQ multiplex PCR was the method, and the copy in TCRdb shows in-frame clones only, minus some. The sample contains some 120,000 clones, approximately 83% of which appear only once. Germline CDR1 and CDR2: MRHNA and SNTAGT. There are 13 residues in the CDR3. The V and J ends lost 2 bases and 8 bases respectively, with 12 bases between them. Sequencing was done on a sample of peripheral blood. The sequence came from a woman aged 50 to 60 who had recovered from COVID-19. The chain uses TRBV6-4 and TRBJ1-2; D is undetermined. The CDR3 sequence is CASSDPPRMGYTF. CDR3 in DNA: TGTGCCAGCAGTGACCCCCCCCGTATGGGCTACACCTTC.